This is a list of T cell receptor beta chains from one sample in a study of cytomegalovirus exposure and HLA in healthy donors. Generated by immunoSEQ multiplex PCR, the TCRdb table keeps only in-frame clones and is missing some. In the table there are more than 95,000 clones, just under 80% of which are singletons. Sequencing was carried out using PBMCs. Source of these receptors: a male donor in good health and CMV-seronegative. Both conserved end residues are part of each CDR3.

j_call v_call cdr3_aa
TRBJ1-2 TRBV19 CASSIWSGDQGYTF
TRBJ2-6 TRBV27 CASSGQDLSSGANVLTF
TRBJ1-4 TRBV9 CASTTAGLRNEKLFF
TRBJ2-7 TRBV6-5 CASSYSRATYEQYF
TRBJ2-2 TRBV19 CASSILGRGNTGELFF
TRBJ1-1 TRBV5-1 CASSLHRENTEAFF
TRBJ2-3 TRBV4-2 CASSQGLGARSTDTQYF
TRBJ2-1 TRBV4-2 CASSQILEGLNEQFF
TRBJ2-3 TRBV9 CASSARRGASGSGADTQYF
TRBJ2-4 TRBV28 CASSFVTRDIQYF
TRBJ2-5 TRBV11-3 CASSSDTRYYQETQYF
TRBJ1-5 TRBV18 CASSRTGQGGQPQHF
TRBJ2-2 TRBV19 CASRELAGGVTGELFF
TRBJ1-2 TRBV4-3 CASSQEVGQGFNYGYTF
TRBJ2-3 TRBV4-2 CASSQLDPAHGDTQYF
TRBJ2-7 TRBV5-1 CASSVGLAGSLYEQYF
TRBJ2-7 TRBV28 CASSSPAAGGSYEQYF
TRBJ2-5 TRBV6-1 CASSEAITSPKTQYF
TRBJ2-1 TRBV11-2 CASSRDGDEQFF
TRBJ2-5 TRBV25-1 CASSDSGASGSRAETQYF